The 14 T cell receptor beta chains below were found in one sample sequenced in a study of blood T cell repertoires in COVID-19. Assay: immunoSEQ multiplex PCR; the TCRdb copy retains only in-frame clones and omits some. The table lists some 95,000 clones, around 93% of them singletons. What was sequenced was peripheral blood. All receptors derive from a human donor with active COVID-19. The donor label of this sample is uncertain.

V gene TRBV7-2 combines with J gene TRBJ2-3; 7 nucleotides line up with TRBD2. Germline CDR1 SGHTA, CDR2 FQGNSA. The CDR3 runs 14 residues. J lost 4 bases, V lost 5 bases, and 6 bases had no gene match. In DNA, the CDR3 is TGTGCCAGCAGCCCCTTCCGGGGGGCAGATACGCAGTATTTT. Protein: CASSPFRGADTQYF.

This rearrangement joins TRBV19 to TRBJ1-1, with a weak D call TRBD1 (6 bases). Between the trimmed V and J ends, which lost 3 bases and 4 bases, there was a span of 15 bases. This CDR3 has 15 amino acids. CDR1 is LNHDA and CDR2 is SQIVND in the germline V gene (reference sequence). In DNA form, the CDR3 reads TGTGCCAGTAGTATCAACAGGGATTTGGGCACTGAAGCTTTCTTT. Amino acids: CASSINRDLGTEAFF. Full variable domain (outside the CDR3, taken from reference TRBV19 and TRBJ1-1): DGGITQSPKYLFRKEGQNVTLSCEQNLNHDAMYWYRQDPGQGLRLIYYSQIVNDFQKGDIAEGYSVSREKKESFPLTVTSAQKNPTAFYLCASSINRDLGTEAFFGQGTRLTVV.

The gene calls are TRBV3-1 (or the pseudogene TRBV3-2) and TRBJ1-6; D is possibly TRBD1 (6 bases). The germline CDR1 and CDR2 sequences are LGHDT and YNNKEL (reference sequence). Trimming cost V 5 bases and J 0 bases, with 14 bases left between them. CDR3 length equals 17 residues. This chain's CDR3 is CASSSAGVSSYNSPLHF. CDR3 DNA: TGTGCCAGCAGCTCGGCAGGGGTGAGCTCCTATAATTCACCCCTCCACTTT.

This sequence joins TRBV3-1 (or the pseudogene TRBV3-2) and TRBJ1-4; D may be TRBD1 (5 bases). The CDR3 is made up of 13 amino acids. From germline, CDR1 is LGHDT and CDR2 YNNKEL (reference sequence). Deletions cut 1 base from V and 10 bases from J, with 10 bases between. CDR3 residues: CASSQGKGLKLFF. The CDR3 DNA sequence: TGTGCCAGCAGCCAAGGGAAGGGGTTAAAACTGTTTTTT.

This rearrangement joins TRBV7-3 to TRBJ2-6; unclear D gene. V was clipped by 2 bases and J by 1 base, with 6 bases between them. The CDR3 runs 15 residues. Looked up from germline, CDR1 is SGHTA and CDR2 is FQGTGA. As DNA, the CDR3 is TGTGCCAGCAGCTTAGGCCCGTCTGGGGCCAACGTCCTGACTTTC. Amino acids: CASSLGPSGANVLTF.

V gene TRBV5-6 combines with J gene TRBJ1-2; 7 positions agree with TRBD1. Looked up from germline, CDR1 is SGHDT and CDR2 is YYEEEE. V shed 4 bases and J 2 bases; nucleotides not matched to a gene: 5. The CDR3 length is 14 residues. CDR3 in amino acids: CASSPDRSNYGYTF. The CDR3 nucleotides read TGTGCCAGCAGCCCGGACAGGTCGAACTATGGCTACACCTTC. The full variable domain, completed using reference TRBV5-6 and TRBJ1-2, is DAGVTQSPTHLIKTRGQQVTLRCSPKSGHDTVSWYQQALGQGPQFIFQYYEEEERQRGNFPDRFSGHQFPNYSSELNVNALLLGDSALYLCASSPDRSNYGYTFGSGTRLTVV.

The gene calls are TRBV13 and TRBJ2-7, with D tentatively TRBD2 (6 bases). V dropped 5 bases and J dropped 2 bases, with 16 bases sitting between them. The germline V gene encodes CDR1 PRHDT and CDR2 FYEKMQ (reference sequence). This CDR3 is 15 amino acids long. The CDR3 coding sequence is TGTGCCAGCAGCCACACCCGGGACTCCACCTACGAGCAGTACTTC. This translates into CASSHTRDSTYEQYF.

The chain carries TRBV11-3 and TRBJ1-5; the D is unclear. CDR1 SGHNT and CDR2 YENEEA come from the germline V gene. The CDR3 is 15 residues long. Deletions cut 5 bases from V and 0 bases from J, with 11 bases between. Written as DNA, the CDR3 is TGTGCCAGCAGCCAGCGGCAGAATAGCAATCAGCCCCAGCATTTT. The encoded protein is CASSQRQNSNQPQHF.

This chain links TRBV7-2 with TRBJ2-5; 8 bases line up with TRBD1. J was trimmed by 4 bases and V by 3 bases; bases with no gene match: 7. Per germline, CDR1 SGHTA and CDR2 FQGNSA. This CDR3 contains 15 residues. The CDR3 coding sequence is TGTGCCAGCAGCTTGACAGGGGTTGGAGCAGAGACCCAGTACTTC. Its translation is CASSLTGVGAETQYF.

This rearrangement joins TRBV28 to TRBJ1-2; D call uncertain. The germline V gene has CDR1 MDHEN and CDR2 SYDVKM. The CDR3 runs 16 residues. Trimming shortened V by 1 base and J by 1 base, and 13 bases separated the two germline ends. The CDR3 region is CASSLSGARINYGYTF. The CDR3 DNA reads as TGTGCCAGCAGTTTATCAGGCGCGCGCATTAACTATGGCTACACCTTC.

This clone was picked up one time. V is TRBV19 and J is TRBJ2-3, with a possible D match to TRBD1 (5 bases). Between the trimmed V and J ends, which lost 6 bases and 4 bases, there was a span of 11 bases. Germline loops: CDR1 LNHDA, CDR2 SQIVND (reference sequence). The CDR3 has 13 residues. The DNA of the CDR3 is TGTGCCAGTAGGATCACAGGCGCAGATACGCAGTATTTT. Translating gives CASRITGADTQYF.

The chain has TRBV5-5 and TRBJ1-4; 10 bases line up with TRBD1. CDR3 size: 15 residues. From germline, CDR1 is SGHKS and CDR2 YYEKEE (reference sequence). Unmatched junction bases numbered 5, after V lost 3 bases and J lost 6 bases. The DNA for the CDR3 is TGTGCCAGCAGCTCACTAGGACAGGGGGATGAAAAACTGTTTTTT. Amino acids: CASSSLGQGDEKLFF.

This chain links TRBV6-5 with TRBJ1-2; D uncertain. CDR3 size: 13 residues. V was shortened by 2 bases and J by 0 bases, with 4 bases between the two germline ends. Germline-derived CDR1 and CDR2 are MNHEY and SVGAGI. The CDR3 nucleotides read TGTGCCAGCAGTTACACACCTAACTATGGCTACACCTTC. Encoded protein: CASSYTPNYGYTF.

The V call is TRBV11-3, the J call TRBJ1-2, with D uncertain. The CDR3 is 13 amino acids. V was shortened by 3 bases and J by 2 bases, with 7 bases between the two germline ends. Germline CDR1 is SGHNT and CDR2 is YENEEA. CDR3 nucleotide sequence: TGTGCCAGCAGCTTGGGAGGGAACTATGGCTACACCTTC. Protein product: CASSLGGNYGYTF.